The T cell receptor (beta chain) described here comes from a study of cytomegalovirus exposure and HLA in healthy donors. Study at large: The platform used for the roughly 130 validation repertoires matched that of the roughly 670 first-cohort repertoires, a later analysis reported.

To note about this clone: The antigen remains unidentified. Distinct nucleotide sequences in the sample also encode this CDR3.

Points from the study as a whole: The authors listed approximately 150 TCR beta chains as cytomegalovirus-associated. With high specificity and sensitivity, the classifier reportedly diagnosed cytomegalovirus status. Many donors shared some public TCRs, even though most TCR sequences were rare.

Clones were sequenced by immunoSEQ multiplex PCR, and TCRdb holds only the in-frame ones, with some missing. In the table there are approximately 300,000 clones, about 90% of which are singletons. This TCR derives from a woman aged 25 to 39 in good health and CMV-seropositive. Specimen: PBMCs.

CDR3 sequence reads: CASSYSVNTEAFF. In DNA, the CDR3 is TGTGCCAGCAGTTACAGCGTGAACACTGAAGCTTTCTTT. The V and J genes are TRBV6-5 and TRBJ1-1; D gene unclear. Germline CDR1 and CDR2: MNHEY and SVGAGI. This CDR3 contains 13 residues. V lost 2 bases and J 0 bases, leaving 4 bases between the germline ends.